These T cell receptor beta chains were read from a single sample in a study of PD-1 blockade in classical Hodgkin lymphoma. Data came from immunoSEQ multiplex PCR; TCRdb stores just in-frame clones and leaves some out. Counted here are some 100,000 clones, more than 90% occurring once; the ten biggest clones make up 2.5% to 3.5%. The sequenced sample was peripheral blood mononuclear cells (PBMCs), obtained at baseline. Receptors originate from a human donor with classical Hodgkin lymphoma. CDR3s leave out the opening cysteine and the closing phenylalanine or tryptophan. The order of the fields is clone size, J gene, V gene, CDR3 length, CDR3 protein. Size is stated for part of the rows, as once, few or many counts, or as a class when the clone is expanded.

.,TRBJ1-5,TRBV27,11,ASSLGGSQPQH
.,TRBJ2-3,TRBV4-2,18,ASSQAPGTSGRADADTQY
once,TRBJ1-5,TRBV12-5,16,ASGLVLNRDGSNQPQH
.,TRBJ2-1,TRBV2,15,ASSEGSHQLVGGEQF
once,TRBJ1-5,TRBV11-2,11,ASSFDMGEPQH
.,TRBJ2-2,TRBV2,14,ASWGTAQGRTGELF
.,TRBJ2-3,TRBV27,13,ASSLSRVGTDTQY
.,TRBJ2-7,TRBV19,15,ASSTSLDRARPYEQY
.,TRBJ1-1,TRBV9,10,ATGRVDTEAF
.,TRBJ1-1,TRBV5-6,12,ASSFLQPNTEAF
.,TRBJ1-5,TRBV6-5,13,ASSKQGQGGQPQH
.,TRBJ2-2,TRBV7-3,14,ASSPSLGPDTGELF
.,TRBJ2-3,TRBV7-2,13,ASSLAGRGTPTRY
.,TRBJ1-2,TRBV5-5,15,ASSLSGGTGDNYGYT
.,TRBJ2-7,TRBV18,12,ASSREPPPYEQY
.,TRBJ2-7,TRBV16,14,ASSQSLPDGGREQY
few,TRBJ1-2,TRBV2,12,ASRDDPRDYGYT
.,TRBJ2-5,TRBV9,12,ASSVGLAGETQY
.,TRBJ2-2,TRBV6-4,13,ASSPQGGSTGELF
.,TRBJ2-7,TRBV18,10,ASSGATYEQY
.,TRBJ2-5,TRBV6-1,11,ASSGQGRETQY
.,TRBJ1-2,TRBV5-1,11,ASSLGGSYGYT
.,TRBJ2-2,TRBV30,10,AWSADTGELF
.,TRBJ2-7,TRBV5-6,13,ASSLVPGTSNEQY
.,TRBJ2-3,TRBV6-6,10,ASSYRGDTQY
.,TRBJ1-6,TRBV6-5,13,ASRSGSPNNSPLH
.,TRBJ2-1,TRBV6-5,13,ASSTGTSVYNEQF
.,TRBJ2-1,TRBV21-1,14,ASSKQRGRAFGEQF
once,TRBJ1-2,TRBV6-6,12,ASRLGQGGYGYT
.,TRBJ2-1,TRBV4-1,10,ASSHPLDEQF
once,TRBJ2-2,TRBV7-9,14,ASKQRSQVDTGELF
.,TRBJ2-7,TRBV5-1,10,ASGQGAGEQY
.,TRBJ2-3,TRBV10-3,14,AISESNSGGLDTQY
.,TRBJ2-5,TRBV9,13,ASSVGTSIQETQY
.,TRBJ1-2,TRBV6-1,11,ASTISGGYGYT
.,TRBJ1-2,TRBV19,12,ASGIIQERSGYT
.,TRBJ2-5,TRBV28,12,ASSLQVQQETQY
.,TRBJ2-5,TRBV11-3,12,ASSPGPSQETQY
.,TRBJ1-1,TRBV30,10,AWSSGGIRAF
once,TRBJ2-5,TRBV6-5,12,ASSYDPHLETQY
.,TRBJ2-7,TRBV28,13,ASSTTGLSLYEQY